Below are 8 T cell receptor beta chains sequenced from a single sample in a study of shared clonotypes between healthy human individuals (dated by TCRdb to the early 2020s). Library preparation was by the immunoSEQ multiplex PCR assay. Not all clones reach the TCRdb copy of this immuneACCESS table, which keeps in-frame sequences only. Checked studies attribute under half of the gap to unresolved V genes and leave the rest unexplained. Here the sample has about 2 million clones; 95% occur a single time. 0.13% of the sample comes from the top ten. The sequenced sample consisted of naive CD4+ T cells sorted from blood. The sample's cell subset or site label, decoded: CD45RA+ positively selected. The receptors originated from a man younger than 30 in good health.

The chain uses TRBV28 and TRBJ2-1, with no clear D. The ends were cut back, 10 bases at V and 5 bases at J, with 9 bases in the middle. The CDR3 has 11 amino acids. Per the germline V gene, CDR1 is MDHEN and CDR2 is SYDVKM. CDR3 sequence (DNA): TGTGCCACGAACAGTAACAATGAGCAGTTCTTC. It translates to CATNSNNEQFF.

The J gene is TRBJ2-1, the V gene TRBV9; 7 bases match TRBD2. The CDR3 contains 13 residues. Germline assignment: CDR1 SGDLS and CDR2 YYNGEE. Trimming removed 3 bases from V and 7 bases from J; junction bases left unmatched: 4. The CDR3 DNA sequence: TGTGCCAGCAGCGGAGCCGGGGGGAATGAGCAGTTCTTC. Its protein product is CASSGAGGNEQFF.

V is TRBV7-9 and J is TRBJ1-4; tentatively, D is TRBD1 (5 bases). This CDR3 region has 15 residues. The V gene's germline CDR1 is SEHNR and CDR2 FQNEAQ (reference sequence). V was clipped by 5 bases and J by 3 bases, with 13 bases between them. CDR3 in amino acids: CASSRGRGSNEKLFF. The CDR3 region has the DNA TGTGCCAGCAGCCGAGGGAGGGGATCTAATGAAAAACTGTTTTTT.

A remark on this clone: Other DNA sequences from this sample encode an identical CDR3 as well. This chain links TRBV19 with TRBJ1-1; D uncertain. CDR3 size: 13 residues. The V gene lost 5 bases and the J gene lost 0 bases, with 7 bases spanning the gap. CDR1 and CDR2 (germline): LNHDA, SQIVND (reference sequence). CDR3: CASSLTLNTEAFF. CDR3 sequence (DNA): TGTGCCAGTAGTCTTACCCTGAACACTGAAGCTTTCTTT. The whole variable domain, remainder taken from reference TRBV19 and TRBJ1-1, is DGGITQSPKYLFRKEGQNVTLSCEQNLNHDAMYWYRQDPGQGLRLIYYSQIVNDFQKGDIAEGYSVSREKKESFPLTVTSAQKNPTAFYLCASSLTLNTEAFFGQGTRLTVV.

V gene TRBV18 combines with J gene TRBJ1-3, with TRBD1 as a possible D gene (6 bases). V was trimmed by 3 bases and J by 0 bases, leaving 12 bases between them. CDR1 KGHSH and CDR2 LQKENI come from the germline V gene. This CDR3 contains 16 residues. DNA for the CDR3: TGTGCCAGCTCACCGGACAGAACTATCTCTGGAAACACCATATATTTT. Protein product: CASSPDRTISGNTIYF.

The J gene is TRBJ1-2, the V gene TRBV6-1; D call uncertain. Between the trimmed V and J ends, which lost 1 base and 8 bases, there was a span of 11 bases. The CDR3 is 13 amino acids. The germline V gene encodes CDR1 MNHNS and CDR2 SASEGT. Written as DNA, the CDR3 is TGTGCCAGCAGTGAAGTTGTGGGTCGGGGCTACACCTTC. This encodes CASSEVVGRGYTF.

Notes on this clone: Different DNA sequences within this sample yield the same CDR3. The CDR3 nucleotides are TGTGCCAGCAGTGAAAGCGGGGGAGGCACAGATACGCAGTATTTT. Translation: CASSESGGGTDTQYF. The chain uses TRBV25-1 and TRBJ2-3; 8 bases align to TRBD2. Germline CDR1 MGHDK, CDR2 SYGVNS. The ends lost 2 bases at V and 1 base at J; junction bases unmatched: 2. The CDR3 loop spans 15 amino acids.

This clone appeared once. This chain uses TRBV7-6 with TRBJ1-6, with no clear D. CDR1 is SGHVS and CDR2 is FNYEAQ in the germline V gene. Deletions cut 6 bases from V and 6 bases from J, with 15 bases between. There are 15 residues in the CDR3. In nucleotides, the CDR3 is TGTGCCAGCAGTCAAGACCAAATACCTAATTCACCCCTCCACTTT. This codes for CASSQDQIPNSPLHF.